The 6 T cell receptor beta chains reported below all come from one sample, sequenced in a study of shared clonotypes between healthy human individuals. TCRdb's table, derived via immunoSEQ multiplex PCR, lists solely in-frame clones and lacks some. The repertoire includes some 2.1 million clones, 90% to 95% of them detected once, and approximately 1.7% sits in the top ten. Naive CD8 cells were CD45RO-negative, positively selected for CCR7, excluding terminally differentiated effector memory CD45RA+ cells. The sequencing input was naive CD8+ T cells from PBMCs. The receptors come from a man between 18 and 35 years old in good health. Some clones in this sample may be carry-over from other donors' samples.

V and J are TRBV19 and TRBJ2-7; D gene unclear. Per the germline V gene, CDR1 is LNHDA and CDR2 is SQIVND (reference sequence). V dropped 5 bases and J dropped 3 bases, with 8 bases sitting between them. The CDR3 consists of 12 residues. CDR3 sequence: CASSGLNYEQYF. The CDR3 DNA is TGTGCCAGTAGTGGTCTTAACTACGAGCAGTACTTC.

On this clone itself: The junction departs from germline at one end; a sequencing error may be responsible. The V call is TRBV7-8, the J call TRBJ1-1; no clear D. Germline CDR1 SGHVS, CDR2 FQNEAQ. The CDR3 extends over 15 amino acids. This chain's CDR3 is CASSLAPDGNAEAFF. CDR3 bases: TGTGCCAGCAGCTTAGCGCCGGACGGGAACGCTGAAGCTTTCTTT.

The J gene is TRBJ2-2, the V gene TRBV6-1; the D is unclear. Germline V gene data show CDR1 as MNHNS and CDR2 as SASEGT. The V and J ends lost 1 base and 5 bases respectively, with 14 bases between them. The CDR3 spans 16 residues. In DNA form, the CDR3 reads TGTGCCAGCAGTGAAGTTTTCATCCCAAAGACCGGGGAGCTGTTTTTT. This encodes CASSEVFIPKTGELFF.

V is TRBV9 and J is TRBJ2-7; 7 bases are a match to TRBD2. The CDR3 consists of 17 residues. V lost 3 bases, J lost 5 bases, and 17 bases stayed unmatched. Germline CDR1 SGDLS, CDR2 YYNGEE. CDR3 nucleotide sequence: TGTGCCAGCAGCGGCCGGGGGGACGGGGTTTACGTCCACGAGCAGTACTTC. It encodes CASSGRGDGVYVHEQYF. Supplemented by reference TRBV9 and TRBJ2-7, the full variable domain reads DSGVTQTPKHLITATGQRVTLRCSPRSGDLSVYWYQQSLDQGLQFLIQYYNGEERAKGNILERFSAQQFPDLHSELNLSSLELGDSALYFCASSGRGDGVYVHEQYFGPGTRLTVT.

The V and J genes are TRBV13 and TRBJ2-7; D gene ambiguous. V shed 5 bases and J shed 2 bases, with 10 bases lying between them. Germline CDR1 PRHDT, CDR2 FYEKMQ (reference sequence). This CDR3 spans 13 amino acids. The CDR3 region has the DNA TGTGCCAGCAGCAATCGAGATACCTACGAGCAGTACTTC. Its translation: CASSNRDTYEQYF.

This chain joins TRBV27 and TRBJ2-3; D is uncertain. The germline V gene encodes CDR1 MNHEY and CDR2 SMNVEV (reference sequence). The CDR3 runs 16 residues. V shed 4 bases and J shed 0 bases, with 14 bases lying between them. This CDR3 is CASSYHSSLSTDTQYF. As DNA, the CDR3 is TGTGCCAGCAGTTACCACTCCAGCCTTAGCACAGATACGCAGTATTTT.